This TCR beta chain stems from a study of blood T cell repertoires in COVID-19. Study-level background: Whether acute or convalescent, the COVID-19 samples came from the United States, Italy and Spain. In each case, the material was cDNA or gDNA derived from T cells, B-cell-depleted T cells, or PBMCs.

The study drew participants aged about 18 to 89 years from 20 to 30 US areas. Cohort 3 donors counted as recovered after two negative PCRs, clearance, or resolved symptoms. The trim removed 4 bases at V and 5 bases at J, leaving 4 bases unmatched. Germline assignment: CDR1 SGHTA and CDR2 FQGNSA. CDR3 length equals 15 residues. Some clones are missing from TCRdb's copy, which holds only in-frame ones; the method was immunoSEQ multiplex PCR. The table includes about 280,000 clones, 75% to 90% detected once. The rearrangement joins TRBV7-2 to TRBJ2-1; 11 bases map to TRBD1. This TCR came from a woman in her forties or fifties who had recovered from COVID-19. The specimen sequenced was PBMCs or T cells enriched from blood (not recorded which). The CDR3 spells CASSWTGGINNEQFF. CDR3 in DNA: TGTGCCAGCAGCTGGACAGGGGGCATCAACAATGAGCAGTTCTTC. Variable domain in full (rest from reference TRBV7-2 and TRBJ2-1): GAGVSQSPSNKVTEKGKDVELRCDPISGHTALYWYRQSLGQGLEFLIYFQGNSAPDKSGLPSDRFSAERTGGSVSTLTIQRTQQEDSAVYLCASSWTGGINNEQFFGPGTRLTVL.